This is a list of T cell receptor beta chains from one sample in a study of T-cell memory formation after mild COVID-19. TCRdb re-called the 5' RACE reads with MiXCR, one entry per CDR3 protein. Here the sample spans around 420,000 distinct CDR3 sequences, 20% to 25% being singletons. The specimen sequenced was PBMCs or a T cell subset sorted from them (not recorded which). The source is an adult woman who had mild COVID-19 (a few samples of this study predate the infection). Cell type and time point are not known. CDR3s include the opening cysteine and the closing phenylalanine or tryptophan. A D gene is named only where the DNA matches it firmly. Size values are once, few and many counts, or a class for expanded clones, and some rows have none.

clone_size,v_call,d_call,j_call,cdr3_nt,cdr3_aa
NA,TRBV13,NA,TRBJ2-2,TGTGCCAGCAGCTTAATTACGGGAGAGTACACCGGGGAGCTGTTTTTT,CASSLITGEYTGELFF
NA,TRBV20-1,TRBD2,TRBJ2-3,TGCAGTGCTAAGACCGGGACTAGCGGGAGAGCGGCAGATACGCAGTATTTT,CSAKTGTSGRAADTQYF
NA,TRBV6-1,NA,TRBJ2-7,TGTGCCAGCAGTCGTGACAGGAGTCCAATCTACGAGCAGTACTTC,CASSRDRSPIYEQYF
NA,TRBV7-9,NA,TRBJ1-2,TGTGCCAGCAGCTTTGGGGAGGCTAACTATGGCTACACCTTC,CASSFGEANYGYTF
NA,TRBV6-6,TRBD1,TRBJ2-3,TGTGCCAGCAGTTTCAGGGACAGGGTCACAGATACGCAGTATTTT,CASSFRDRVTDTQYF
few,TRBV7-3,TRBD1,TRBJ2-7,TGTGCCAGCAGCCCGGGACAGGGGGGGCGCGAGCAGTACTTC,CASSPGQGGREQYF
NA,TRBV7-2,TRBD2,TRBJ2-5,TGTGCCAGCAGCTTAGCGTCAACTAGCGGTTTCGAGACCCAGTACTTC,CASSLASTSGFETQYF
NA,TRBV3-1,NA,TRBJ1-5,TGTGCCAGCAGCCAAGGAAGGGCCCAGCCCCAGCATTTT,CASSQGRAQPQHF
few,TRBV11-2,NA,TRBJ1-1,TGTGCCAGCAGCTTATCCGGGACAACGAACACTGAAGCTTTCTTT,CASSLSGTTNTEAFF
NA,TRBV5-1,NA,TRBJ1-4,TGCGCCAGCAGCGCGGGACATCTCGATGAAAAACTGTTTTTT,CASSAGHLDEKLFF
few,TRBV4-3,NA,TRBJ2-1,TGCGCCAGCAGCCAAGATAACGAAGTAGGGGCTAACAATGAGCAGTTCTTC,CASSQDNEVGANNEQFF
many,TRBV7-2,NA,TRBJ2-3,TGTGCCAGCAGCTTAGGTTTGGCGGCCACAGATACGCAGTATTTT,CASSLGLAATDTQYF
few,TRBV20-1,NA,TRBJ2-4,TGCAGTGCTAGTCTCTGGAACCGAGCCAAAAACATTCAGTACTTC,CSASLWNRAKNIQYF
few,TRBV7-3,TRBD1,TRBJ2-6,TGTGCCAGCAGCTTAAGACAGGGGAACTCTGGGGCCAACGTCCTGACTTTC,CASSLRQGNSGANVLTF
NA,TRBV7-6,NA,TRBJ2-1,TGTGCCAGCAGCCCTCCGGGACTCCTTATTGATGAGCAGTTCTTC,CASSPPGLLIDEQFF
NA,TRBV9,TRBD2,TRBJ2-3,TGTGCCAGCACCCCGACTAGCGGGGTTACAGATACGCAGTATTTT,CASTPTSGVTDTQYF